This is a list of T cell receptor beta chains from one sample in a study of human T cells and chemical hapten exposure. TCRdb processed the RACE reads anew with MiXCR; each CDR3 protein has one entry. This table has some 83,000 distinct CDR3 sequences, about 10% appearing once. The material sequenced was whole blood, taken in connection with sensitization to the hapten diphenylcyclopropenone (DPC). Receptors originate from a woman between 50 and 59 years old with alopecia areata. Some clones in this sample may be carry-over from other donors' samples. The conserved cysteine and the conserved F or W are not part of the CDR3 here. The order of the fields is J gene, V gene, CDR3 protein.

TRBJ2-1	TRBV9	ASGVGYNEQF
TRBJ2-2	TRBV11-2	ASIPNRVSSTGELF
TRBJ1-5	TRBV11-2	ASSLQGGNQPQH
TRBJ2-2	TRBV12-3/TRBV12-4	ASSLGSTPRGTGELF
TRBJ2-1	TRBV5-4	ASSLGDSGSSSYNEQF
TRBJ2-7	TRBV20-1	SARGSPMAGTYEQY
TRBJ2-2	TRBV6-2/TRBV6-3	ASSYSDRDVNTGELF
TRBJ2-5	TRBV29-1	SVGGQVETQY
TRBJ2-1	TRBV11-2	ASSFSNNEQF
TRBJ1-5	TRBV28	ASSSYRGPQPQH
TRBJ1-1	TRBV10-1	ASSAGPVTEAF
TRBJ1-5	TRBV19	ASNRGNQPQH